The rows below give T cell receptor beta chains drawn from one sample of a study of shared clonotypes between healthy human individuals. TCRdb keeps only in-frame clones here, not all; method: immunoSEQ multiplex PCR. Here the sample spans 2 million to 2.5 million clones, less than 95% being singletons. The sequencing input was naive CD4+ T cells from PBMCs. The source of these receptors is a man younger than 30 in good health. Some clones in this sample may be carry-over from other donors' samples. Both conserved end residues are part of each CDR3. A D gene is named only where the DNA matches it firmly. Not every row has a clone size; where given, it reads once, few, many or a size class.

v_gene: TRBV10-3
d_gene: TRBD2
j_gene: TRBJ2-1
abundance: .
CDR3nt: TGTGCCATCAGTGAGTCAACGCGGGAGACTCTTAATGAGCAGTTCTTC
CDR3aa: CAISESTRETLNEQFF

v_gene: TRBV7-9
d_gene: .
j_gene: TRBJ2-7
abundance: once
CDR3nt: TGTGCCAGCAGCTTAGCGTGGGACGGGTACTACGAGCAGTACTTC
CDR3aa: CASSLAWDGYYEQYF

v_gene: TRBV30
d_gene: TRBD1
j_gene: TRBJ1-2
abundance: .
CDR3nt: TGTGCCTGGGATCCGGACAGGGTTACTAACTATGGCTACACCTTC
CDR3aa: CAWDPDRVTNYGYTF

v_gene: TRBV5-5
d_gene: TRBD1
j_gene: TRBJ1-3
abundance: .
CDR3nt: TGTGCCAGCACCAGACAGGGGAGATCGGAAGGAAACACCATATATTTT
CDR3aa: CASTRQGRSEGNTIYF

v_gene: TRBV28
d_gene: TRBD1
j_gene: TRBJ2-7
abundance: .
CDR3nt: TGTGCCAGCAGCCCGGGACAGGGGGCACTCTACGAGCAGTACTTC
CDR3aa: CASSPGQGALYEQYF

v_gene: TRBV4-1
d_gene: .
j_gene: TRBJ2-7
abundance: once
CDR3nt: TGCGCCAGCAGCCAACCAGGCGGCCCGTGGGAGCAGTACTTC
CDR3aa: CASSQPGGPWEQYF

v_gene: TRBV5-4
d_gene: TRBD1
j_gene: TRBJ1-3
abundance: .
CDR3nt: TGTGCCAGCAGCCAGGGGGGGAGCTCTGGAAACACCATATATTTT
CDR3aa: CASSQGGSSGNTIYF

v_gene: TRBV4-1
d_gene: TRBD1
j_gene: TRBJ1-2
abundance: .
CDR3nt: TGCGCCAGCAGCCAAGACGTTGACAGGGGTACATGGGGCTACACCTTC
CDR3aa: CASSQDVDRGTWGYTF

v_gene: TRBV6-1
d_gene: .
j_gene: TRBJ1-5
abundance: .
CDR3nt: TGTGCCAGCAGCCCGACAGGACGGCAGCCCCAGCATTTT
CDR3aa: CASSPTGRQPQHF

v_gene: TRBV9
d_gene: .
j_gene: TRBJ2-1
abundance: .
CDR3nt: TGTGCCAGCAGCGGCGCTAGTCCGAACAATGAGCAGTTCTTC
CDR3aa: CASSGASPNNEQFF

v_gene: TRBV28
d_gene: .
j_gene: TRBJ1-2
abundance: .
CDR3nt: TGTGCCAGCAGTCCCGCGCGGGGGGCGGGAAGAGGCTACACCTTC
CDR3aa: CASSPARGAGRGYTF

v_gene: TRBV15
d_gene: .
j_gene: TRBJ2-2
abundance: once
CDR3nt: TGTGCCACCAGCAGGGGTTCAGGGGTCCCTCCCGGGGAGCTGTTTTTT
CDR3aa: CATSRGSGVPPGELFF

v_gene: TRBV7-2
d_gene: TRBD1
j_gene: TRBJ2-5
abundance: .
CDR3nt: TGTGCCAGCAGCTTTGCAGGGGGCGGTGAGACCCAGTACTTC
CDR3aa: CASSFAGGGETQYF

v_gene: TRBV6-6
d_gene: .
j_gene: TRBJ1-5
abundance: .
CDR3nt: TGTGCCAGCAGTTACTCCCCGGACGGTCAGCCCCAGCATTTT
CDR3aa: CASSYSPDGQPQHF

v_gene: TRBV7-8
d_gene: .
j_gene: TRBJ2-1
abundance: .
CDR3nt: TGTGCCAGCAGCTTAGACCGCTCCTACAATGAGCAGTTCTTC
CDR3aa: CASSLDRSYNEQFF

v_gene: TRBV28
d_gene: .
j_gene: TRBJ2-1
abundance: .
CDR3nt: TGTGCCAGCAGTCCGACAAGTCGTCAGGGTCGGGTCAATGAGCAGTTCTTC
CDR3aa: CASSPTSRQGRVNEQFF

v_gene: TRBV15
d_gene: TRBD1
j_gene: TRBJ1-5
abundance: .
CDR3nt: TGTGCCACCAGCAGAGATCGGGGGACAGGGGGCCAGCCCCAGCATTTT
CDR3aa: CATSRDRGTGGQPQHF

v_gene: TRBV6-6
d_gene: TRBD2
j_gene: TRBJ2-5
abundance: .
CDR3nt: TGTGCCAGCAGTTACTCGACACTAGCGGGAGAGACCCAGTACTTC
CDR3aa: CASSYSTLAGETQYF

v_gene: TRBV7-9
d_gene: .
j_gene: TRBJ2-7
abundance: once
CDR3nt: TGTGCCAGCGCCCCTTCCGGGCCGTCGGGGTACTACGAGCAGTACTTC
CDR3aa: CASAPSGPSGYYEQYF

v_gene: TRBV5-1
d_gene: .
j_gene: TRBJ2-3
abundance: .
CDR3nt: TGCGCCAGCAGCCCAGTAAGCACAGATACGCAGTATTTT
CDR3aa: CASSPVSTDTQYF

v_gene: TRBV29-1
d_gene: TRBD1
j_gene: TRBJ1-2
abundance: .
CDR3nt: TGCAGCGTTGTGGACAGGGGCTATGGCTACACCTTC
CDR3aa: CSVVDRGYGYTF

v_gene: TRBV30
d_gene: TRBD1
j_gene: TRBJ1-4
abundance: once
CDR3nt: TGTGCCTGGGGACAGGGGAAAAATGAAAAACTGTTTTTT
CDR3aa: CAWGQGKNEKLFF

v_gene: TRBV28
d_gene: .
j_gene: TRBJ1-3
abundance: .
CDR3nt: TGTGCCAGCAGTTTAGGGGGTTCGGGTGGAAACACCATATATTTT
CDR3aa: CASSLGGSGGNTIYF

v_gene: TRBV28
d_gene: .
j_gene: TRBJ2-1
abundance: .
CDR3nt: TGTGCCAGCAGTTTATATCTACTTGGCTCCTACAATGAGCAGTTCTTC
CDR3aa: CASSLYLLGSYNEQFF

v_gene: TRBV7-8
d_gene: .
j_gene: TRBJ2-7
abundance: .
CDR3nt: TGTGCCAGCAGCTTAATTGCTACAGTAGTACCCTACGAGCAGTACTTC
CDR3aa: CASSLIATVVPYEQYF

v_gene: TRBV29-1
d_gene: TRBD1
j_gene: TRBJ2-2
abundance: .
CDR3nt: TGCAGCGTTGAGAGGGGGCGCACCGGGGAGCTGTTTTTT
CDR3aa: CSVERGRTGELFF